This T cell receptor (beta chain) was observed in a study of T cell repertoires in cytomegalovirus infection. Overall study context: Evidence of both CMV infection and a matching HLA type came from public TCR beta signatures.

This clonotype was seen more than once but under ten times. The target antigen is unknown. TCRdb fed the reads into MiXCR, producing one record per CDR3 protein. This sample has a few hundred thousand distinct CDR3 sequences, with about 18% found just once. CDR3 length equals 15 residues. The V segment lost 6 bases and the J segment 9 bases; nucleotides outside the gene matches: 13. The germline CDR1 and CDR2 sequences are MDHEN and SYDVKM. Whole-study findings and limits: Within the response measured ex vivo, HLA-C-restricted CMV-specific TCR beta clonotypes were dominant. The cumulative frequency of public TCR beta families distinguished individuals who carried CMV together with the relevant HLA.

The chain combines TRBV28 with TRBJ2-1; 8 bases are a match to TRBD1. This TCR was sampled from a human donor in good health (CMV status not recorded). Some clones in this sample may be carry-over from other donors' samples. Sequencing input: CD8+ T cells from PBMCs. CDR3 in DNA: TGTGCCAGCAGCATGCCAGGGCAGGGGGCGGGTGAGCAGTTCTTC. It encodes CASSMPGQGAGEQFF.